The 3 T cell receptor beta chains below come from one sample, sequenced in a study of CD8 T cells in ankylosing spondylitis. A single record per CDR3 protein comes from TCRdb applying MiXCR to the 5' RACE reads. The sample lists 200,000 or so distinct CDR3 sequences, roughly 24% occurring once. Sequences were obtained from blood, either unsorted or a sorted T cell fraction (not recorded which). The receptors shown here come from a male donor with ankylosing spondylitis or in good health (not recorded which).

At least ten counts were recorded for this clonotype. CDR3 DNA sequence: TGCGCCAGCAGCTTAAAAGGGGGCGGCAATGAGCAGTTCTTC. Residues: CASSLKGGGNEQFF. The V gene is TRBV5-1, the J gene TRBJ2-1, with 7 bases fitting TRBD1. The CDR3 runs to 14 residues. V lost 2 bases and J lost 6; bases outside the gene matches: 5. Germline CDR1 and CDR2: SGHRS and YFSETQ.

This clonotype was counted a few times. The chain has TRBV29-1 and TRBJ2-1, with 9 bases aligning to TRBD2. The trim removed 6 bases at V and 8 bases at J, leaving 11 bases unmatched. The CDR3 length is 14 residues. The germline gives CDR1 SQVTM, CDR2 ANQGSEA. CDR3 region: CSVAGTSRFDEQFF. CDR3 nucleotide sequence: TGCAGCGTCGCCGGGACTAGCAGATTCGATGAGCAGTTCTTC.

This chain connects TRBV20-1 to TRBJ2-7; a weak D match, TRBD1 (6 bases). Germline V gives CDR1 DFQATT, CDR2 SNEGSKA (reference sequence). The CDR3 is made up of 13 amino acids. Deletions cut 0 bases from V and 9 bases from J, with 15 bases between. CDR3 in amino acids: CSARDQRTERQYF. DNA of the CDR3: TGCAGTGCTAGAGATCAAAGGACAGAGCGGCAGTACTTC.